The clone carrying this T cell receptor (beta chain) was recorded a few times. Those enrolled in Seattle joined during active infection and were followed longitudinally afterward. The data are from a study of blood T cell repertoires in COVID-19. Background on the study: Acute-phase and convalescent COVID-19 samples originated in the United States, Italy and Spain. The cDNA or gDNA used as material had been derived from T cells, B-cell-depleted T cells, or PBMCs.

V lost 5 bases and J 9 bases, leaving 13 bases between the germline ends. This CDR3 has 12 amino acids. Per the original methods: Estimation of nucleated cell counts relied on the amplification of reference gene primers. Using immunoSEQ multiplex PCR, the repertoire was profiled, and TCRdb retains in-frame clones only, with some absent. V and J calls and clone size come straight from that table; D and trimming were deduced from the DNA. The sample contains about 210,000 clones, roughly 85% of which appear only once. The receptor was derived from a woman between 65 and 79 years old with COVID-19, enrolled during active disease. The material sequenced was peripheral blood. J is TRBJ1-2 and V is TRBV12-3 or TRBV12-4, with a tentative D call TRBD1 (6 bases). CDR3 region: CASSPYRESYTF. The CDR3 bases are TGTGCCAGCAGTCCTTACAGGGAGAGCTACACCTTC.